This entry lists 15 T cell receptor beta chains sequenced from one sample in a study of blood T cell repertoires in COVID-19. Profiling relied on immunoSEQ multiplex PCR, and the TCRdb table lists in-frame clones only, not all of them. In the table there are some 42,000 clones, about three quarters of which are singletons. The sample taken for sequencing was peripheral blood. These receptors came from a woman aged 65 to 85 with acute or convalescent COVID-19.

The V gene is TRBV6-5, the J gene TRBJ1-6, with unresolved D. This CDR3 comprises 15 residues. The V end was cut by 2 bases, the J end by 10 bases, with 15 bases between. CDR1 and CDR2 from the germline V gene are MNHEY and SVGAGI. CDR3 DNA sequence: TGTGCCAGCAGTTACGGGTTGGGAGAAGGATCACCCCTCCACTTT. It is translated as CASSYGLGEGSPLHF.

This clone was observed a handful of times. The CDR3 DNA reads TGTGCCGTGAGGCAGTACTACAATGAGCAGTTCTTC. It specifies CAVRQYYNEQFF. V usage is TRBV30 and J usage is TRBJ2-1; D not certain. Germline V CDR1 and CDR2: GTSNPN, SVGIG (reference sequence). Trimming left V 8 bases short and J 3 bases short, with 11 bases between. The CDR3 sequence is 12 residues long.

The chain is built from TRBV6-5 and TRBJ1-2; 7 bases match TRBD1. Germline V CDR1 and CDR2: MNHEY, SVGAGI. The CDR3 runs 13 residues. J was trimmed by 2 bases and V by 7 bases; bases with no gene match: 4. This CDR3 is CASIPGQNYGYTF. Here the CDR3 DNA reads TGTGCCAGCATTCCGGGACAGAACTATGGCTACACCTTC.

This chain joins TRBV5-1 and TRBJ2-3; 12 nucleotides match TRBD2. With 4 bases clipped from V and 6 bases from J, the junction kept 6 bases outside the gene matches. Germline V gene lookup returns CDR1 SGHRS and CDR2 YFSETQ. The CDR3 covers 15 residues. CDR3 region: CASSPTTSGGDTQYF. The CDR3 DNA sequence: TGCGCCAGCAGCCCCACGACTAGCGGGGGTGATACGCAGTATTTT.

This clone was seen only once. The rearrangement joins TRBV11-2 to TRBJ2-1; no clear D gene. The CDR3 is made up of 15 amino acids. The germline V and J ends were trimmed by 1 base and 2 bases, with 9 bases remaining between them. Germline V gene sequence: CDR1 SGHAT, CDR2 FQNNGV. The CDR3 DNA sequence: TGTGCCAGCAGCTTAGTATATCCCCCCTACAATGAGCAGTTCTTC. This gives the protein CASSLVYPPYNEQFF.

The rearrangement uses TRBV30 and TRBJ1-2; D is possibly TRBD1 (5 bases). The CDR3 is 13 residues long. Trimming removed 3 bases from V and 0 bases from J, with 8 bases in between. Germline-derived CDR1 and CDR2 are GTSNPN and SVGIG (reference sequence). CDR3: CAWSRDSNYGYTF. In nucleotides, the CDR3 is TGTGCCTGGAGCCGGGACTCTAACTATGGCTACACCTTC.

The CDR3 protein is CASSPPGQPQPQHF. The CDR3, as DNA: TGCGCCAGCAGCCCACCCGGACAGCCGCAGCCCCAGCATTTT. V and J are TRBV4-1 and TRBJ1-5, with D perhaps matching TRBD1 (6 bases). The CDR3 has 14 residues. Trimming cost V 4 bases and J 7 bases, with 14 bases left between them. Germline CDR1 and CDR2: MGHRA and YSYEKL.

The rearrangement uses TRBV10-1 and TRBJ2-5, with 9 bases lining up with TRBD2. The length of the CDR3 is 17 residues. The V gene end was trimmed by 3 bases and the J gene end by 3 bases; junction bases not matched to a gene: 11. From germline, CDR1 is WNHNN and CDR2 SYGVQD (reference sequence). The CDR3 nucleotides are TGCGCCAGCAGTGAAACGGCGGGGGGGCCCTCCGAAGAGACCCAGTACTTC. Protein sequence: CASSETAGGPSEETQYF.

The chain links TRBV6-2 or TRBV6-3 to TRBJ2-5; TRBD2 matches 8 bases. This CDR3 contains 17 residues. Germline V gene data show CDR1 as MNHEY and CDR2 as SVGEGT. J gave up 1 base and V 6 bases, and 13 bases lay outside the gene matches. CDR3: CASSSWGLELLQETQYF. CDR3 bases: TGTGCCAGCAGCTCCTGGGGACTAGAACTCCTCCAAGAGACCCAGTACTTC.

The gene calls are TRBV6-2 or TRBV6-3 and TRBJ1-2, with D uncertain. V gave up 0 bases and J gave up 5 bases, with 13 bases separating them. The length of the CDR3 is 15 residues. Germline CDR1 is MNHEY and CDR2 is SVGEGT. CDR3 nucleotide sequence: TGTGCCAGCAGTTACTCGATCGCAGAAGTATATGGCTACACCTTC. It yields the protein CASSYSIAEVYGYTF.

A single count supports this clone. The CDR3 DNA reads as TGTGCCAGCAGCATCTACTCTAGTTCTCCCTACAATGAGCAGTTCTTC. Translating gives CASSIYSSSPYNEQFF. The V and J genes are TRBV7-9 and TRBJ2-1, with D unresolved. Trimming removed 5 bases at V and 2 bases at J, with 16 bases between. Germline lookup yields CDR1 SEHNR and CDR2 FQNEAQ (reference sequence). CDR3 size: 16 residues.

The rearrangement links TRBV7-2 to TRBJ1-3, with 7 nucleotides matching TRBD1. The CDR3 contains 14 residues. Germline V gene data show CDR1 as SGHTA and CDR2 as FQGNSA. The J segment lost 2 bases and the V segment lost 5 bases, leaving 3 bases of the junction unmatched. The CDR3 loop reads CASSPTGPGNTIYF. The CDR3 DNA reads as TGTGCCAGCAGCCCGACAGGGCCTGGAAACACCATATATTTT.

This clone is a singleton in its sample. This chain links TRBV30 with TRBJ1-2, with 7 bases aligning to TRBD1. This CDR3 has 15 residues. V lost 1 base and J lost 3; bases outside the gene matches: 8. The germline gives CDR1 GTSNPN, CDR2 SVGIG (reference sequence). DNA for the CDR3: TGTGCCTGGAGTGGGCCCCCGGGACAGCACTATGGCTACACCTTC. Its protein is CAWSGPPGQHYGYTF.

This chain joins TRBV6-2 or TRBV6-3 and TRBJ1-1; D ambiguous. CDR3 size: 17 residues. In germline, CDR1 is MNHEY, CDR2 SVGEGT. The ends were cut back, 6 bases at V and 0 bases at J, with 20 bases in the middle. The DNA of the CDR3 is TGTGCCAGCAGCCGAGCATGGGGAGCCGAATTGAACACTGAAGCTTTCTTT. It encodes CASSRAWGAELNTEAFF.

This clone was seen a single time. CDR3 nucleotide sequence: TGCGCCAGCAGTGAGTTGGGGACAGCCTACGAGCAGTACTTC. Translation gives CASSELGTAYEQYF. This chain uses TRBV10-1 with TRBJ2-7, with 7 bases lining up with TRBD1. The CDR3 extends over 14 amino acids. V was pared by 1 base and J by 2 bases, with 2 bases of the junction left unmatched. Germline CDR1 and CDR2: WNHNN and SYGVQD (reference sequence).